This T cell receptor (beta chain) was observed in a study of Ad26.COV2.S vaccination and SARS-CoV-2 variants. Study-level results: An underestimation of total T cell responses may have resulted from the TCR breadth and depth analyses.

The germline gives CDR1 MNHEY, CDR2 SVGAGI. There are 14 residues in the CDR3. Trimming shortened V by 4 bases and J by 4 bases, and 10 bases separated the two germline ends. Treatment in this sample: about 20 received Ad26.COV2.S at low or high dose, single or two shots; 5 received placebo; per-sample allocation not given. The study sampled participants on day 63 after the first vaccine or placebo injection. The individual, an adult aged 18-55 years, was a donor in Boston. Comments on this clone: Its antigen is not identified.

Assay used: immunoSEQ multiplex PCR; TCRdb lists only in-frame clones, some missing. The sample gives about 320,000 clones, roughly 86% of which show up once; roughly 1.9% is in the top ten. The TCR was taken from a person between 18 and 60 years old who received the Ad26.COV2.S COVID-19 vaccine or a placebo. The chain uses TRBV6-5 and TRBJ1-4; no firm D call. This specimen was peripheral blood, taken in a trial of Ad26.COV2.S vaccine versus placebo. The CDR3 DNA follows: TGTGCCAGCAGTTCCCCGAGGGATAATGAAAAACTGTTTTTT. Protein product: CASSSPRDNEKLFF.